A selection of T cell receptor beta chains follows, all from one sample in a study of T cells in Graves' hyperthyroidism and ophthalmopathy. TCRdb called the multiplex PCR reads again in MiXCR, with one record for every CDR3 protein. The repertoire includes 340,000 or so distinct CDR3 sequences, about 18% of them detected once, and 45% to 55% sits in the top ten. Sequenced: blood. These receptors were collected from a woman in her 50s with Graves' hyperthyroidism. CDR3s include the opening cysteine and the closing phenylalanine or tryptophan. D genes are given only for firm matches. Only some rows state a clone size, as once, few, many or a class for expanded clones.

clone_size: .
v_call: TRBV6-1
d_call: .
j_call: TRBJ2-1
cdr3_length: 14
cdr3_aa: CASTAPLGMQEQFF
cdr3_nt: TGTGCCAGCACCGCTCCCCTCGGAATGCAGGAGCAGTTCTTC

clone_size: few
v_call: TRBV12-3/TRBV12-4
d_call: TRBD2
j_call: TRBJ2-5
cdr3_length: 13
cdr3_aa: CASSRAGGETQYF
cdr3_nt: TGTGCCAGCAGTCGTGCGGGGGGAGAGACCCAGTACTTC

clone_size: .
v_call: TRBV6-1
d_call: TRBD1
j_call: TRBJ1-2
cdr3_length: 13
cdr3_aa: CASSPGQGTGYTF
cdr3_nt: TGTGCCAGCAGCCCGGGACAGGGAACCGGCTACACCTTC

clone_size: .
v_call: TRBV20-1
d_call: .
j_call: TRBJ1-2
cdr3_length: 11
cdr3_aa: CSAFTPLDYTF
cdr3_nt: TGCAGTGCCTTCACCCCACTGGACTACACCTTC

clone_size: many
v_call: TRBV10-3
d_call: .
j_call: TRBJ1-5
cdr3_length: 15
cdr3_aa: CAISVGAAGNQPQHF
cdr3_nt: TGTGCCATCAGTGTCGGTGCGGCGGGAAATCAGCCCCAGCATTTT

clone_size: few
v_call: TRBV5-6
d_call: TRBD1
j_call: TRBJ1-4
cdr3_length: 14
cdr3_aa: CASNYRDRGRKLFF
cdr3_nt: TGTGCCAGCAACTACCGGGACAGGGGACGCAAACTGTTTTTT

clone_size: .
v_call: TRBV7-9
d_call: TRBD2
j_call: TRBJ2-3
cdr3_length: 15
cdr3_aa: CASSGGTSGRDTQYF
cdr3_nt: TGTGCCAGCAGCGGAGGGACTAGCGGGAGAGATACGCAGTATTTT

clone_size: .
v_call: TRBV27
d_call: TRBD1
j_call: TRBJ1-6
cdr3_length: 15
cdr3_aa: CASSSWDRDNSPLHF
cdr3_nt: TGTGCCAGCAGTTCCTGGGACAGGGATAATTCACCCCTCCACTTT

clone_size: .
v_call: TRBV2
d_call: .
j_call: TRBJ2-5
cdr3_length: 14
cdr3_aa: CASSDSSYQETQYF
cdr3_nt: TGTGCCAGCAGTGACTCGTCCTACCAAGAGACCCAGTACTTC

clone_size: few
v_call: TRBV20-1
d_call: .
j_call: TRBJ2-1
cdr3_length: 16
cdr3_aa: CSAGAVSGERVNEQFF
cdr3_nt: TGCAGTGCGGGAGCGGTTAGCGGAGAGAGGGTCAATGAGCAGTTCTTC

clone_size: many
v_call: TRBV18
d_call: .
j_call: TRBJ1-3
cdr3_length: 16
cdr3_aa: CASSPSSVNSGNTIYF
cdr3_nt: TGTGCCAGCTCACCCTCCTCAGTGAACTCTGGAAACACCATATATTTT

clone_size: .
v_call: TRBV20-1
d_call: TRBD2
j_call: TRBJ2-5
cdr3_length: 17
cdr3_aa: CSARAPKALAVGETQYF
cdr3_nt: TGCAGTGCTAGAGCACCTAAGGCACTAGCGGTTGGAGAGACCCAGTACTTC

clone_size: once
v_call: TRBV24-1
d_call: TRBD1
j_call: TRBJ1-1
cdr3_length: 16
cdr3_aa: CATSEGTGGGSTEAFF
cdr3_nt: TGTGCCACCAGTGAGGGGACAGGGGGCGGGAGCACTGAAGCTTTCTTT

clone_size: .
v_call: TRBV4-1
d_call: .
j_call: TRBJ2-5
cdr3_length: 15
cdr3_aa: CASSQDFGQQETQYF
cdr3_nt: TGCGCCAGCAGCCAAGATTTTGGACAGCAAGAGACCCAGTACTTC

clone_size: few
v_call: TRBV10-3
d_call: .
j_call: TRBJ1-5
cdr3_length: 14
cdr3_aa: CAISEMRGGQPQHF
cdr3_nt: TGTGCCATCAGTGAAATGCGGGGTGGCCAGCCCCAGCATTTT